A single sample gave rise to the 24 T cell receptor beta chains below, sequenced in a study of T cells in Graves' hyperthyroidism and ophthalmopathy. TCR beta CDR3 sequences were amplified from RNA transcripts. The study used the HTBI primer set for a first-round RT-PCR of the TCR CDR3. TCRdb analysed the multiplex PCR reads with MiXCR anew, one entry per CDR3 protein. The sample includes 600,000 to 800,000 distinct CDR3 sequences, 30% to 40% of them seen just once. Sequencing input: blood. The receptor source for this set is a woman aged 40 to 50 with Graves' hyperthyroidism.

This clonotype was detected ten times or more. The chain uses TRBV15 and TRBJ2-2; maybe TRBD2 (6 bases). Trimming removed 3 bases from V and 2 bases from J, with 13 bases in between. This CDR3 is built from 16 residues. Per germline, CDR1 LNHNV and CDR2 YYDKDF (reference sequence). CDR3 amino acids: CATSRGGLLNTGELFF. Written as DNA, the CDR3 is TGTGCCACCAGCAGGGGGGGATTACTCAACACCGGGGAGCTGTTTTTT.

This chain links TRBV11-2 with TRBJ2-5; D remains unclear. This CDR3 comprises 12 residues. The germline CDR1 and CDR2 sequences are SGHAT and FQNNGV. Trimming left V 8 bases short and J 1 base short, with 8 bases between. The CDR3, as DNA: TGTGCCAGCGGCTCACGCCAAGAGACCCAGTACTTC. This sequence encodes CASGSRQETQYF. Combining the CDR3 with reference TRBV11-2 and TRBJ2-5 gives the whole variable domain EAGVAQSPRYKIIEKRQSVAFWCNPISGHATLYWYQQILGQGPKLLIQFQNNGVVDDSQLPKDRFSAERLKGVDSTLKIQPAKLEDSAVYLCASGSRQETQYFGPGTRLLVL.

V is TRBV7-8 and J is TRBJ1-2; D remains ambiguous. The germline V gene has CDR1 SGHVS and CDR2 FQNEAQ. This CDR3 is 12 amino acids long. Trimming pared 5 bases from V and 8 bases from J, leaving 12 bases between. The CDR3 DNA reads as TGTGCCAGCAGCATTAGCGGGAGAGGCTACACCTTC. Translating gives CASSISGRGYTF.

This clonotype was seen at least ten times. This chain uses TRBV7-6 with TRBJ1-6, with D unresolved. The V gene's germline CDR1 is SGHVS and CDR2 FNYEAQ. This CDR3 spans 13 amino acids. Trimming pared 1 base from V and 3 bases from J, leaving 1 base between. CDR3 region: CASSLDYNSPLHF. The DNA for the CDR3 is TGTGCCAGCAGCTTAGACTATAATTCACCCCTCCACTTT. The whole variable domain, remainder taken from reference TRBV7-6 and TRBJ1-6, is GAGVSQSPRYKVTKRGQDVALRCDPISGHVSLYWYRQALGQGPEFLTYFNYEAQQDKSGLPNDRFSAERPEGSISTLTIQRTEQRDSAMYRCASSLDYNSPLHFGNGTRLTVT.

This clonotype has ten or more counts. The chain carries TRBV12-3 or TRBV12-4 and TRBJ2-7, with 7 bases identical to TRBD1. CDR3 length equals 13 residues. V trimming: 5 bases; J trimming: 4 bases; junction bases outside the gene matches: 5. The CDR3 DNA follows: TGTGCCAGCAGTCGGGACAGTCCTTACGAGCAGTACTTC. Its protein is CASSRDSPYEQYF.

This clonotype has a handful of counts. This rearrangement joins TRBV7-2 to TRBJ2-5; 7 nucleotides align to TRBD2. The germline CDR1 and CDR2 sequences are SGHTA and FQGNSA. The CDR3 is 16 residues long. The V segment lost 4 bases and the J segment 1 base; nucleotides outside the gene matches: 9. CDR3 coding DNA: TGTGCCAGCAGCTCAAGGGGCGGGACTACCCAAGAGACCCAGTACTTC. The encoded protein is CASSSRGGTTQETQYF.

This clonotype was counted many times. This chain uses TRBV9 with TRBJ1-2; D not certain. The CDR3 extends over 13 amino acids. With 0 bases removed from V and 5 bases from J, the gap between germline ends came to 8 bases. CDR1 is SGDLS, CDR2 YYNGEE, per germline. CDR3 bases: TGTGCCAGCAGCGTAGAGGTCTCGTATGGCTACACCTTC. Residues: CASSVEVSYGYTF.

The V and J genes are TRBV4-3 and TRBJ2-5; 8 nucleotides align to TRBD2. CDR1 is LGHNA, CDR2 YSLEER, per germline. The CDR3 extends over 14 amino acids. After removal of 4 bases from V and 4 bases from J, the junction contained 5 bases not matched to a gene. CDR3 DNA sequence: TGCGCCAGCAGCCTAGCGGCGGGAGGAGAGACCCAGTACTTC. It yields the protein CASSLAAGGETQYF.

Many counts were recorded for this clonotype. The gene calls are TRBV7-8 and TRBJ2-7, with TRBD2 identical over 8 bases. Germline V CDR1 and CDR2: SGHVS, FQNEAQ. The length of the CDR3 is 15 residues. J was trimmed by 5 bases and V by 8 bases; bases with no gene match: 14. The CDR3 nucleotides read TGTGCCAGCTCAGCTTGGGGCGGGAGGACAGACGAGCAGTACTTC. As protein: CASSAWGGRTDEQYF.

This chain links TRBV6-2 or TRBV6-3 with TRBJ1-5; a weak D match, TRBD1 (6 bases). Germline CDR1 and CDR2: MNHEY and SVGEGT. The length of the CDR3 is 15 residues. V lost 5 bases to trimming and J lost 2 bases, with 13 bases between them. The CDR3 DNA reads as TGTGCCAGCAGTGCGAGGGGGGCTGGCAATCAGCCCCAGCATTTT. Translated, it gives CASSARGAGNQPQHF.

The CDR3 DNA reads TGTGCCAGCAGTTTAAGGTCCGACAGGGGGGCTTTCTTT. Protein: CASSLRSDRGAFF. The J gene is TRBJ1-1, the V gene TRBV6-5; 9 bases line up with TRBD1. Germline V gene lookup returns CDR1 MNHEY and CDR2 SVGAGI. The CDR3 consists of 13 residues. Trimming at V came to 4 bases and at J to 11 bases, leaving 8 bases not matched to a gene.

CDR3 region: CASSQDLGDTQYF. DNA of the CDR3: TGTGCCAGCAGCCAAGATCTGGGCGATACGCAGTATTTT. The rearrangement uses TRBV14 and TRBJ2-3, with D unresolved. The germline V gene has CDR1 SGHDN and CDR2 FVKESK. There are 13 residues in the CDR3. V gave up 0 bases and J gave up 6 bases, with 7 bases separating them. Variable domain in full (rest from reference TRBV14 and TRBJ2-3): EAGVTQFPSHSVIEKGQTVTLRCDPISGHDNLYWYRRVMGKEIKFLLHFVKESKQDESGMPNNRFLAERTGGTYSTLKVQPAELEDSGVYFCASSQDLGDTQYFGPGTRLTVL.

At least ten counts were recorded for this clonotype. The chain joins TRBV20-1 to TRBJ1-1; D remains ambiguous. The CDR3 has 14 amino acids. The V gene lost 1 base and the J gene lost 0 bases, with 9 bases spanning the gap. Germline V gene sequence: CDR1 DFQATT, CDR2 SNEGSKA (reference sequence). The CDR3 DNA reads TGCAGTGCTAGAGTGGGCAGGATGAACACTGAAGCTTTCTTT. This encodes CSARVGRMNTEAFF.

V and J are TRBV29-1 and TRBJ2-3; D call uncertain. The CDR3 loop spans 13 amino acids. Looked up from germline, CDR1 is SQVTM and CDR2 is ANQGSEA. Trimming pared 5 bases from V and 2 bases from J, leaving 11 bases between. The DNA of the CDR3 is TGCAGCGTTCCCGGACCAAACACAGATACGCAGTATTTT. Translation: CSVPGPNTDTQYF.

In its sample, this clonotype was seen many times. V and J are TRBV12-3 or TRBV12-4 and TRBJ1-5; maybe TRBD1 (6 bases). Trimming removed 7 bases at V and 8 bases at J, with 15 bases between. The CDR3 spans 13 residues. For the CDR3, the DNA is TGTGCCAGCATTAGAGGGGGAAAAGAGCCCCAGCATTTT. It encodes CASIRGGKEPQHF.

There are many counts of this clonotype. The gene calls are TRBV20-1 and TRBJ2-2; D gene unclear. The CDR3 has 15 amino acids. The V gene's germline CDR1 is DFQATT and CDR2 SNEGSKA (reference sequence). The V gene lost 2 bases and the J gene lost 0 bases, with 10 bases spanning the gap. The chain's CDR3 is CSARLGGTNTGELFF. As DNA, the CDR3 is TGCAGTGCTAGATTGGGTGGTACGAACACCGGGGAGCTGTTTTTT.

There are many counts of this clonotype. V and J are TRBV13 and TRBJ1-2; D is uncertain. V was pared by 7 bases and J by 7 bases, with 16 bases between. Germline V gene data show CDR1 as PRHDT and CDR2 as FYEKMQ (reference sequence). This CDR3 spans 13 amino acids. CDR3 amino acids: CASTDRWGGGYTF. CDR3 DNA sequence: TGTGCCAGCACCGATAGATGGGGAGGTGGCTACACCTTC.

The V call is TRBV4-3, the J call TRBJ2-7; D unresolved. The CDR3 consists of 13 residues. Between the trimmed V and J ends, which lost 0 bases and 3 bases, there was a span of 6 bases. CDR1 and CDR2 (germline): LGHNA, YSLEER. CDR3 DNA: TGCGCCAGCAGCCAAGAACCAAACTACGAGCAGTACTTC. It codes for CASSQEPNYEQYF.

This clonotype has ten or more counts. V usage is TRBV10-3 and J usage is TRBJ2-2; 7 nucleotides align to TRBD1. Germline V gene sequence: CDR1 ENHRY, CDR2 SYGVKD. This CDR3 region has 15 residues. V dropped 3 bases and J dropped 5; count of bases not matched to a gene: 6. This CDR3 reads CAISEEGARTGELFF. CDR3 sequence (DNA): TGTGCCATCAGTGAAGAGGGGGCGAGGACCGGGGAGCTGTTTTTT.

This clonotype appeared a few times. The chain joins TRBV12-3 or TRBV12-4 to TRBJ1-2; D remains ambiguous. The CDR3 spans 19 residues. V gave up 7 bases and J gave up 0 bases, with 27 bases separating them. The CDR3 DNA reads as TGTGCCAGCATCCCCGACTTAGACGATAGCTGGCGACCTAACTATGGCTACACCTTC. Translating gives CASIPDLDDSWRPNYGYTF.

This clonotype occurred many times. The chain joins TRBV19 to TRBJ1-5; a weak D match, TRBD1 (6 bases). The CDR3 runs to 16 residues. Germline CDR1 LNHDA, CDR2 SQIVND (reference sequence). The V and J ends lost 6 bases and 2 bases respectively, with 17 bases between them. The CDR3 nucleotides read TGTGCCAGTAGGATGGGGGGGGGCCATGGCAATCAGCCCCAGCATTTT. Translating it yields CASRMGGGHGNQPQHF. The variable domain in full, with the rest retrieved from reference TRBV19 and TRBJ1-5, is DGGITQSPKYLFRKEGQNVTLSCEQNLNHDAMYWYRQDPGQGLRLIYYSQIVNDFQKGDIAEGYSVSREKKESFPLTVTSAQKNPTAFYLCASRMGGGHGNQPQHFGDGTRLSIL.

A word on this clonotype: This may arise from a read error, as a much more abundant clone is one base away. The V gene is TRBV7-9, the J gene TRBJ1-2; D remains unclear. Per the germline V gene, CDR1 is SEHNR and CDR2 is FQNEAQ (reference sequence). This CDR3 spans 12 amino acids. Trimming took 5 bases from V and 8 from J, leaving 12 bases between them. CDR3 bases: TGTGCCAGCAGCCTCGGACCGGAGGGCTACACCTTC. It yields the protein CASSLGPEGYTF.

This clonotype was observed a few times. CDR3 bases: TGCGCCAGCAGCCAACCTACGACAGGGCAAAGAGAAGCTTTCTTT. It encodes CASSQPTTGQREAFF. The chain joins TRBV4-1 to TRBJ1-1; 7 nucleotides agree with TRBD1. CDR1 and CDR2 from the germline V gene are MGHRA and YSYEKL. The CDR3 is 15 residues long. The trim removed 2 bases at V and 8 bases at J, leaving 11 bases unmatched.

This clonotype turned up a few times. V gene TRBV7-9 combines with J gene TRBJ1-1, with D possibly being TRBD1 (6 bases). The CDR3 extends over 15 amino acids. The ends were cut back, 5 bases at V and 3 bases at J, with 16 bases in the middle. The germline V gene has CDR1 SEHNR and CDR2 FQNEAQ (reference sequence). The CDR3, as DNA: TGTGCCAGCAGCCCATTACAGGGCCGGGACACTGAAGCTTTCTTT. Residues: CASSPLQGRDTEAFF.